Below, 27 T cell receptor beta chains from the same sample are listed, as sequenced in a study of metastatic and nonmetastatic thyroid tumors. All patients were treatment-naive before thyroid surgery. TCRdb re-called the PCR reads via MiXCR. The table shows 40,000 or so clones, with 25% to 30% occurring only once. Sequencing used blood. The receptors were sampled from a female donor with papillary thyroid cancer or a benign thyroid nodule (not recorded which). Some clones in this sample may be carry-over from other donors' samples.

This clone was detected a few times. The chain couples TRBV28 to TRBJ1-1; 11 bases are shared with TRBD1. The V gene's germline CDR1 is MDHEN and CDR2 SYDVKM. The CDR3 length is 12 residues. V dropped 8 bases and J dropped 7; count of bases not matched to a gene: 3. Here the CDR3 reads CASWDRGGEAFF. CDR3 bases: TGTGCCAGCTGGGACAGGGGGGGTGAAGCTTTCTTT.

About this clone: A junction boundary mismatches the germline segment, possibly from a read error. The chain combines TRBV7-3 with TRBJ2-1, with TRBD2 as a possible D gene (6 bases). Germline CDR1 reads SGHTA; CDR2 reads FQGTGA. CDR3 size: 14 residues. The CDR3 region has the DNA TGTGCCAGCAGCGAGACTATCGGGAGTGGTGTGGAGTCCTTC. It is translated as CASSETIGSGVESF.

V is TRBV9 and J is TRBJ2-7; 8 bases match TRBD1. The CDR3 runs to 15 residues. V was pared by 0 bases and J by 0 bases, with 2 bases of the junction left unmatched. Germline CDR1 SGDLS, CDR2 YYNGEE. The CDR3 nucleotides read TGTGCCAGCAGCGTAGGACAGGGGTTCTCCTACGAGCAGTACTTC. This codes for CASSVGQGFSYEQYF.

The chain links TRBV9 to TRBJ2-7, with D unclear. CDR1 SGDLS and CDR2 YYNGEE come from the germline V gene. This CDR3 has 15 residues. V was trimmed by 4 bases and J by 4 bases, leaving 18 bases between them. The CDR3 region has the DNA TGTGCCAGCAGCCCGCTCATAGAGCCGTCATACGAGCAGTACTTC. This sequence encodes CASSPLIEPSYEQYF.

This clone was picked up a small number of times. The rearrangement links TRBV20-1 to TRBJ2-7; D not certain. Trimming cost V 6 bases and J 1 base, with 7 bases left between them. Germline assignment: CDR1 DFQATT and CDR2 SNEGSKA (reference sequence). CDR3 size: 11 residues. CDR3: CSAYLSYEQYF. The CDR3, as DNA: TGCAGTGCCTACCTATCCTACGAGCAGTACTTC.

This clone was seen repeatedly, ten times or more. J is TRBJ1-1 and V is TRBV15; tentative D call: TRBD1 (6 bases). Germline CDR1 and CDR2: LNHNV and YYDKDF (reference sequence). This CDR3 spans 15 amino acids. V lost 0 bases and J 7 bases, leaving 15 bases between the germline ends. Here the CDR3 reads CATSRDSRGPGEAFF. The CDR3 nucleotides read TGTGCCACCAGCAGAGATAGTCGGGGGCCGGGTGAAGCTTTCTTT.

In this sample, this clone turned up many times. V usage is TRBV14 and J usage is TRBJ2-3; D is ambiguous. The CDR3 length is 13 residues. CDR1 and CDR2 from the germline V gene are SGHDN and FVKESK. V lost 1 base and J 2 bases, leaving 4 bases between the germline ends. This chain's CDR3 is CASSQGNTDTQYF. CDR3 nucleotide sequence: TGTGCCAGCAGCCAAGGGAACACAGATACGCAGTATTTT.

This clone was seen only a few times. This chain links TRBV15 with TRBJ2-1; D is unresolved. The CDR3 has 11 amino acids. The germline V and J ends were trimmed by 4 bases and 10 bases, with 8 bases remaining between them. Germline values: CDR1 LNHNV, CDR2 YYDKDF (reference sequence). In nucleotides, the CDR3 is TGTGCCACCAGCAACTTGGGGGAGCAGTTCTTC. Translated, it gives CATSNLGEQFF.

In its sample, this clone is medium-sized (0.01 to 0.1%). The chain couples TRBV28 to TRBJ2-7; 7 bases are shared with TRBD1. The V segment lost 6 bases and the J segment 6 bases; nucleotides outside the gene matches: 8. CDR3 size: 13 residues. The germline V gene has CDR1 MDHEN and CDR2 SYDVKM. CDR3 in amino acids: CASRGGWGSEQYF. CDR3 bases: TGTGCCAGCAGAGGGGGCTGGGGGAGCGAGCAGTACTTC.

This clone has ten or more counts. The CDR3 region is CASGGGQGTGELFF. The DNA of the CDR3 is TGTGCCTCCGGAGGAGGGCAAGGAACCGGGGAGCTGTTTTTT. The V gene is TRBV24-1, the J gene TRBJ2-2; the D gene is possibly TRBD2 (6 bases). CDR1 KGHDR and CDR2 SFDVKD come from the germline V gene. Trimming pared 12 bases from V and 5 bases from J, leaving 18 bases between. The CDR3 totals 14 residues.

The rearrangement uses TRBV7-2 and TRBJ2-7; 7 bases align to TRBD1. The CDR3 has 13 amino acids. V dropped 5 bases and J dropped 9; count of bases not matched to a gene: 10. Germline V CDR1 and CDR2: SGHTA, FQGNSA. The CDR3 bases are TGTGCCAGCAGCGGACAGACAGGGATCGGGCAGTACTTC. As protein: CASSGQTGIGQYF.

This clone has only a few counts. The J gene is TRBJ1-1, the V gene TRBV19; TRBD1 aligns across 8 bases. The germline CDR1 and CDR2 sequences are LNHDA and SQIVND (reference sequence). The junction had 7 bases not matched to a gene; V was cut back by 4 bases and J by 3 bases. The length of the CDR3 is 15 residues. The CDR3 spells CASSTGGARDTEAFF. The CDR3 coding sequence is TGTGCCAGTAGTACAGGGGGCGCACGGGACACTGAAGCTTTCTTT.

The J gene is TRBJ1-4, the V gene TRBV19; the D is unclear. Germline values: CDR1 LNHDA, CDR2 SQIVND (reference sequence). V lost 0 bases, J lost 4 bases, and 18 bases lay in between. The CDR3 has 18 amino acids. As DNA, the CDR3 is TGTGCCAGTAGTATAGATAACCCGTCGCGGCGGCTTAATGAAAAACTGTTTTTT. Amino acid sequence: CASSIDNPSRRLNEKLFF.

This clone was seen many times. The V call is TRBV6-1, the J call TRBJ1-1; D gene uncertain. V was cut by 5 bases and J by 1 base, with 14 bases left in between. Looked up from germline, CDR1 is MNHNS and CDR2 is SASEGT. CDR3 size: 15 residues. CDR3: CASSSAGPRNTEAFF. The CDR3 bases are TGTGCCAGCAGTTCTGCCGGGCCTCGGAACACTGAAGCTTTCTTT.

This clone was picked up many times. This chain connects TRBV28 to TRBJ1-4, with D unclear. Germline values: CDR1 MDHEN, CDR2 SYDVKM. Trimming cost V 11 bases and J 9 bases, with 22 bases left between them. The CDR3 is 14 amino acids. In nucleotides, the CDR3 is TGTGCCCACAACACCCGAGATGGCGCGAAAAAACTGTTTTTT. Translation gives CAHNTRDGAKKLFF.

This chain joins TRBV28 and TRBJ1-5; 8 bases are shared with TRBD1. In germline, CDR1 is MDHEN, CDR2 SYDVKM. CDR3 length equals 15 residues. After removal of 5 bases from V and 6 bases from J, the junction contained 9 bases not matched to a gene. For the CDR3, the DNA is TGTGCCAGCAGTAGGGACAGGTCCCCCAGTCAGCCCCAGCATTTT. Its translation: CASSRDRSPSQPQHF.

This chain links TRBV5-4 with TRBJ1-5, with TRBD1 as a possible D gene (6 bases). Germline loops: CDR1 SGHNT, CDR2 YYREEE (reference sequence). The CDR3 is made up of 14 amino acids. With 4 bases removed from V and 0 bases from J, the gap between germline ends came to 8 bases. CDR3 bases: TGTGCCAGCAGCAACAGGGATAGCAATCAGCCCCAGCATTTT. Translation gives CASSNRDSNQPQHF.

A word on this clone: Other DNA sequences in the sample encode the same CDR3. V and J are TRBV5-1 and TRBJ2-1; 8 bases are shared with TRBD2. The junction had 15 bases not matched to a gene; V was cut back by 4 bases and J by 0 bases. CDR1 SGHRS and CDR2 YFSETQ come from the germline V gene. The CDR3 contains 19 residues. Written as DNA, the CDR3 is TGCGCCAGCAGCGTGGGACTAGTTGGAGCTTACGGCTCCTACAATGAGCAGTTCTTC. Protein: CASSVGLVGAYGSYNEQFF.

About this clone: The germline gene is not matched at one end of the junction; a read error may be the cause. The rearrangement joins TRBV28 to TRBJ2-3; the D gene is possibly TRBD2 (5 bases). CDR1 and CDR2 from the germline V gene are MDHEN and SYDVKM. The CDR3 totals 15 residues. CDR3 DNA: TGTGCCAACAGTTTACTGGGAGAACGGACAGATACGCAGTATTTT. Its protein product is CANSLLGERTDTQYF.

This chain links TRBV30 with TRBJ1-1, with 9 bases fitting TRBD1. The CDR3 spans 13 residues. The ends lost 3 bases at V and 4 bases at J; junction bases unmatched: 3. Germline V gene lookup returns CDR1 GTSNPN and CDR2 SVGIG (reference sequence). CDR3 region: CAWRKTGGTEAFF. The CDR3 coding sequence is TGTGCCTGGAGGAAGACAGGGGGCACTGAAGCTTTCTTT.

The V gene is TRBV18, the J gene TRBJ1-4, with a tentative D call TRBD1 (5 bases). Germline CDR1 is KGHSH and CDR2 is LQKENI. The germline V and J ends were trimmed by 3 bases and 5 bases, with 13 bases remaining between them. The CDR3 sequence is 15 residues long. CDR3 nucleotide sequence: TGTGCCAGCTCACCTGCAAACAGGCCCAATGAAAAACTGTTTTTT. This translates into CASSPANRPNEKLFF. Full variable domain (missing parts from reference TRBV18 and TRBJ1-4): NAGVMQNPRHLVRRRGQEARLRCSPMKGHSHVYWYRQLPEEGLKFMVYLQKENIIDESGMPKERFSAEFPKEGPSILRIQQVVRGDSAAYFCASSPANRPNEKLFFGSGTQLSVL.

The chain joins TRBV6-1 to TRBJ1-2; no firm D call. The CDR3 is 16 amino acids. CDR1 MNHNS and CDR2 SASEGT come from the germline V gene. Trimming shortened V by 7 bases and J by 7 bases, and 25 bases separated the two germline ends. CDR3 sequence: CASILSYFGPLGGYTF. The CDR3 DNA reads TGTGCCAGCATCCTATCCTACTTCGGGCCCTTAGGTGGCTACACCTTC.

V gene TRBV20-1 combines with J gene TRBJ1-1; D gene uncertain. The CDR3 has 11 residues. CDR1 and CDR2 from the germline V gene are DFQATT and SNEGSKA (reference sequence). Trimming took off 3 bases at V and 1 base at J, with 3 bases between the two ends. The CDR3 DNA sequence: TGCAGTGCTAGTGAGAACACTGAAGCTTTCTTT. This translates into CSASENTEAFF.

This chain joins TRBV11-3 and TRBJ2-3, with D hard to call. Germline V gene data show CDR1 as SGHNT and CDR2 as YENEEA. V gave up 5 bases and J gave up 1 base, with 10 bases separating them. The CDR3 has 14 residues. Written as DNA, the CDR3 is TGTGCCAGCAGCCCCACCGTGGGCACAGATACGCAGTATTTT. Its translation: CASSPTVGTDTQYF.

Comment on this clone: With a much larger clone just one base away, this may be a read error. The chain couples TRBV30 to TRBJ2-2, with no clear D. Trimming pared 7 bases from V and 1 base from J, leaving 16 bases between. Germline assignment: CDR1 GTSNPN and CDR2 SVGIG (reference sequence). This CDR3 has 15 amino acids. CDR3 nucleotides: TGTGCCTCCCCCCCCTGGTTGAGGAACACCGGGGAGCTGTTTTTT. It translates to CASPPWLRNTGELFF.

By sample fraction, this clone is medium-sized. The chain carries TRBV4-3 and TRBJ1-2, with D unresolved. Per germline, CDR1 LGHNA and CDR2 YSLEER. This CDR3 has 16 amino acids. V gave up 2 bases and J gave up 1 base, with 14 bases separating them. The CDR3 nucleotides are TGCGCCAGCAGCCAAAACGTTGAACCTAGTAACTATGGCTACACCTTC. It encodes CASSQNVEPSNYGYTF.

Ten or more counts support this clone. The chain has TRBV5-6 and TRBJ2-4; 9 nucleotides align to TRBD1. The CDR3 loop spans 15 amino acids. Germline values: CDR1 SGHDT, CDR2 YYEEEE. The J segment lost 8 bases and the V segment lost 1 base, leaving 7 bases of the junction unmatched. The CDR3 spells CASSLNRDRVYIQYF. CDR3 DNA: TGTGCCAGCAGCTTGAACCGGGACAGGGTATACATTCAGTACTTC.